These 23 T cell receptor beta chains share one sample of origin, sequenced in a study of cytomegalovirus exposure and HLA in healthy donors. The PCR employed 60 Vbeta primers together with 13 Jbeta primers. Libraries were prepared by immunoSEQ multiplex PCR; TCRdb keeps only in-frame clonotypes and omits some of them. The table lists 250,000 to 350,000 clones, just over 85% of them singletons, with 3.5% to 4% in the top ten. The material sequenced was PBMCs. The receptor source for this set is a man in his forties in good health and CMV-seropositive.

The sample holds a few counts of this clone. The V call is TRBV9, the J call TRBJ1-3, with 7 positions matching TRBD1. From germline, CDR1 is SGDLS and CDR2 YYNGEE. This CDR3 spans 15 amino acids. The J segment lost 0 bases and the V segment lost 2 bases, leaving 2 bases of the junction unmatched. This CDR3 is CASSVGTDSGNTIYF. CDR3 in DNA: TGTGCCAGCAGCGTTGGGACAGACTCTGGAAACACCATATATTTT.

The chain couples TRBV5-1 to TRBJ1-1; 9 bases line up with TRBD1. This CDR3 spans 15 amino acids. J gave up 4 bases and V 3 bases, and 7 bases lay outside the gene matches. The germline V gene encodes CDR1 SGHRS and CDR2 YFSETQ. CDR3 DNA sequence: TGCGCCAGCAGCTATCTTCAGACAGGGGGCACTGAAGCTTTCTTT. Residues: CASSYLQTGGTEAFF.

This clone was seen only once. The chain combines TRBV29-1 with TRBJ2-1, with 10 bases matching TRBD2. Per germline, CDR1 SQVTM and CDR2 ANQGSEA. J was trimmed by 0 bases and V by 7 bases; bases with no gene match: 12. This CDR3 has 17 amino acids. The CDR3 loop reads CSALPRLAGDSYNEQFF. In DNA form, the CDR3 reads TGCAGCGCCCTGCCAAGACTAGCGGGTGACTCCTACAATGAGCAGTTCTTC.

This clone was observed a single time. The chain links TRBV7-2 to TRBJ2-7; 11 bases map to TRBD2. This CDR3 has 14 residues. The germline V gene has CDR1 SGHTA and CDR2 FQGNSA. J gave up 4 bases and V 7 bases, and 6 bases lay outside the gene matches. CDR3 protein: CASTPTSGDYEQYF. CDR3 in DNA: TGTGCCAGCACCCCGACTAGCGGGGATTACGAGCAGTACTTC.

This clone turned up a few times. The chain couples TRBV5-4 to TRBJ1-1; 8 bases match TRBD1. Losses at the gene ends were 2 bases for V and 5 bases for J; bases not matched to a gene: 5. This CDR3 has 14 residues. CDR1 and CDR2 (germline): SGHNT, YYREEE (reference sequence). The CDR3 sequence is CASSLDRGRTEAFF. Written as DNA, the CDR3 is TGTGCCAGCAGCTTAGACAGGGGAAGAACTGAAGCTTTCTTT.

The chain recombines TRBV28 with TRBJ2-1, with D possibly TRBD1 on 6 matching bases. The CDR3 length is 14 residues. From germline, CDR1 is MDHEN and CDR2 SYDVKM. V dropped 8 bases and J dropped 4 bases, with 15 bases sitting between them. The CDR3 here is CASGGPGHYNEQFF. CDR3 in DNA: TGTGCCAGCGGCGGACCGGGACATTACAATGAGCAGTTCTTC.

As to this clone: The same CDR3 can be traced to other DNA sequences in this sample. The rearrangement links TRBV4-1 to TRBJ2-7; D possibly corresponds to TRBD1 (5 bases). Deletions cut 1 base from V and 4 bases from J, with 8 bases between. Germline CDR1 MGHRA, CDR2 YSYEKL. CDR3 length equals 13 residues. The CDR3 here is CASSQVGAYEQYF. CDR3 nucleotide sequence: TGCGCCAGCAGCCAAGTAGGGGCGTACGAGCAGTACTTC.

The chain employs TRBV4-1 and TRBJ2-7; possible D gene TRBD2, 7 bases. V dropped 0 bases and J dropped 2 bases, with 14 bases sitting between them. Germline loops: CDR1 MGHRA, CDR2 YSYEKL. The CDR3 extends over 16 amino acids. In DNA, the CDR3 is TGCGCCAGCAGCCAAGATTGGGGGGGCAGTGCCTACGAGCAGTACTTC. Encoded protein: CASSQDWGGSAYEQYF.

The J gene is TRBJ2-2, the V gene TRBV9; 8 bases are a match to TRBD2. V lost 4 bases to trimming and J lost 1 base; unmatched junction nucleotides: 6. The CDR3 is 16 amino acids. The germline V gene has CDR1 SGDLS and CDR2 YYNGEE. The CDR3 spells CASSSSAGVNTGELFF. The CDR3 DNA sequence: TGTGCCAGCAGCTCTTCAGCGGGAGTGAACACCGGGGAGCTGTTTTTT. The entire variable domain, with the rest obtained from reference TRBV9 and TRBJ2-2, is as follows: DSGVTQTPKHLITATGQRVTLRCSPRSGDLSVYWYQQSLDQGLQFLIQYYNGEERAKGNILERFSAQQFPDLHSELNLSSLELGDSALYFCASSSSAGVNTGELFFGEGSRLTVL.

The chain recombines TRBV7-9 with TRBJ2-5, with 14 bases identical to TRBD2. The DNA end favors TRBJ2-7, so the J call may be wrong. The CDR3 is made up of 17 amino acids. Germline CDR1 reads SEHNR; CDR2 reads FQNEAQ (reference sequence). The CDR3: CASSLVGGTSGSREQYF. In DNA, the CDR3 is TGTGCCAGCAGCTTAGTAGGCGGGACTAGCGGGAGTCGCGAGCAGTACTTC.

The rearrangement joins TRBV13 to TRBJ1-2; D perhaps matches TRBD1 (5 bases). CDR1 and CDR2 from the germline V gene are PRHDT and FYEKMQ (reference sequence). The CDR3 is made up of 13 amino acids. The ends were cut back, 5 bases at V and 4 bases at J, with 11 bases in the middle. CDR3 residues: CASSSRELYGYTF. The CDR3 nucleotides read TGTGCCAGCAGCAGCAGGGAACTCTATGGCTACACCTTC.

The chain recombines TRBV6-6 with TRBJ2-1; 8 bases map to TRBD2. This CDR3 has 15 residues. CDR1 MNHNY and CDR2 SVGAGI come from the germline V gene (reference sequence). The V and J ends lost 6 bases and 5 bases, in that order; junction bases with no gene match: 9. The CDR3 DNA reads TGTGCCAGCAGCTTGAGCGGGAGAAGGGACAATGAGCAGTTCTTC. Amino acids: CASSLSGRRDNEQFF.

The DNA of the CDR3 is TGTGCCAGCAGTGTTGCGGGAGGGCCAGAAGATACGCAGTATTTT. Translated, it gives CASSVAGGPEDTQYF. The rearrangement links TRBV2 to TRBJ2-3; TRBD2 matches 9 bases. This CDR3 has 15 residues. The V and J ends lost 4 bases and 5 bases, in that order; junction bases with no gene match: 7. Germline V gives CDR1 SNHLY, CDR2 FYNNEI. The complete variable domain, with remaining parts taken from reference TRBV2 and TRBJ2-3, reads EPEVTQTPSHQVTQMGQEVILRCVPISNHLYFYWYRQILGQKVEFLVSFYNNEISEKSEIFDDQFSVERPDGSNFTLKIRSTKLEDSAMYFCASSVAGGPEDTQYFGPGTRLTVL.

The chain carries TRBV4-2 and TRBJ1-2, with D possibly being TRBD1 (6 bases). Germline V gives CDR1 LGHNA, CDR2 YNFKEQ. The CDR3 has 16 amino acids. The V end lost 2 bases, the J end lost 3 bases, and 16 bases lay between the germline ends. CDR3 residues: CASSQSTKTGHYGYTF. The CDR3 DNA follows: TGTGCCAGCAGCCAATCGACCAAAACAGGGCACTATGGCTACACCTTC.

The V gene is TRBV9, the J gene TRBJ2-1; 8 bases agree with TRBD1. The V segment lost 2 bases and the J segment 5 bases; nucleotides outside the gene matches: 3. The germline gives CDR1 SGDLS, CDR2 YYNGEE. This CDR3 comprises 14 residues. The CDR3 coding sequence is TGTGCCAGCAGCGTGGCAGGGGGCCACAATGAGCAGTTCTTC. Its protein is CASSVAGGHNEQFF.

The chain uses TRBV2 and TRBJ2-7, with 14 bases identical to TRBD2. This CDR3 contains 14 residues. Germline values: CDR1 SNHLY, CDR2 FYNNEI. After removal of 4 bases from V and 6 bases from J, the junction contained 2 bases not matched to a gene. CDR3 amino acids: CASSGTSGRIEQYF. The CDR3 DNA reads as TGTGCCAGCAGTGGGACTAGCGGGAGGATCGAGCAGTACTTC. Full variable domain (outside the CDR3, taken from reference TRBV2 and TRBJ2-7): EPEVTQTPSHQVTQMGQEVILRCVPISNHLYFYWYRQILGQKVEFLVSFYNNEISEKSEIFDDQFSVERPDGSNFTLKIRSTKLEDSAMYFCASSGTSGRIEQYFGPGTRLTVT.

The chain employs TRBV7-2 and TRBJ2-7, with 9 bases fitting TRBD1. V gave up 1 base and J gave up 3 bases; unmatched junction bases: 10. From germline, CDR1 is SGHTA and CDR2 FQGNSA. The CDR3 totals 17 residues. The CDR3 spells CASSLVVRQGQGYEQYF. CDR3 DNA: TGTGCCAGCAGCTTAGTCGTTAGACAGGGACAGGGCTACGAGCAGTACTTC. Full variable domain (missing parts from reference TRBV7-2 and TRBJ2-7): GAGVSQSPSNKVTEKGKDVELRCDPISGHTALYWYRQSLGQGLEFLIYFQGNSAPDKSGLPSDRFSAERTGGSVSTLTIQRTQQEDSAVYLCASSLVVRQGQGYEQYFGPGTRLTVT.

V is TRBV30 and J is TRBJ2-3, with D hard to call. Trimming pared 4 bases from V and 2 bases from J, leaving 13 bases between. Germline V gives CDR1 GTSNPN, CDR2 SVGIG (reference sequence). The CDR3 spans 14 residues. The CDR3: CAWIRTPNTDTQYF. In DNA, the CDR3 is TGTGCCTGGATTCGTACTCCTAACACAGATACGCAGTATTTT.

The chain links TRBV7-2 to TRBJ2-1, with D maybe TRBD1 (5 bases). This CDR3 is built from 13 residues. Trimming took off 3 bases at V and 12 bases at J, with 15 bases between the two ends. CDR1 SGHTA and CDR2 FQGNSA come from the germline V gene. CDR3 loop: CASSFRASQGQFF. Written as DNA, the CDR3 is TGTGCCAGCAGCTTCAGGGCCTCCCAGGGGCAGTTCTTC.

J is TRBJ2-1 and V is TRBV29-1; 9 bases match TRBD1. Germline-derived CDR1 and CDR2 are SQVTM and ANQGSEA. V was pared by 0 bases and J by 1 base, with 4 bases of the junction left unmatched. The CDR3 loop spans 16 amino acids. The CDR3 region is CSVEESGTGSYNEQFF. The CDR3 DNA reads TGCAGCGTTGAAGAATCCGGGACAGGGTCCTACAATGAGCAGTTCTTC.

The V call is TRBV25-1, the J call TRBJ1-2; TRBD1 is a possible D gene (6 bases). Germline V gene lookup returns CDR1 MGHDK and CDR2 SYGVNS. There are 15 residues in the CDR3. V was cut by 5 bases and J by 4 bases, with 17 bases left in between. The CDR3 region is CASSSRARGGYGYTF. DNA for the CDR3: TGTGCCAGCAGTTCCAGGGCTCGAGGGGGCTATGGCTACACCTTC.

This sequence joins TRBV10-3 and TRBJ1-6, with a possible D match to TRBD1 (5 bases). The CDR3 totals 16 residues. The V end lost 3 bases, the J end lost 6 bases, and 15 bases lay between the germline ends. The germline gives CDR1 ENHRY, CDR2 SYGVKD. The CDR3 reads CAISDPSWGGNSPLHF. The CDR3 DNA sequence: TGTGCCATCAGTGACCCCTCATGGGGGGGTAATTCACCCCTCCACTTT.

The genes are TRBV2 and TRBJ2-7, with TRBD1 matching over 8 bases. Germline V CDR1 and CDR2: SNHLY, FYNNEI. CDR3 length equals 15 residues. J was trimmed by 1 base and V by 5 bases; bases with no gene match: 7. The CDR3 region is CASSFDRGESYEQYF. The CDR3 DNA sequence: TGTGCCAGCAGTTTCGACAGGGGCGAATCCTACGAGCAGTACTTC.